Given below is one T cell receptor beta chain in context. The V end was cut by 1 base, the J end by 6 bases, with 17 bases between. From germline, CDR1 is SGHTS and CDR2 YDEGEE. The CDR3 is made up of 16 amino acids. These data come from a study of T cell responses to AZD1222 COVID-19 vaccine. Sequenced by immunoSEQ multiplex PCR; TCRdb stores in-frame clones only, minus some. In the table there are around 100,000 clones, 86% of which are singletons. The sequence derives from an adult in good health. The rearrangement joins TRBV5-8 to TRBJ2-1, with a tentative D call TRBD2 (6 bases). This specimen was peripheral blood, taken on day 0 of AZD1222 vaccination. The CDR3: CASSLPRGNRGNEQFF. As DNA, the CDR3 is TGTGCCAGCAGCTTGCCTCGCGGGAATCGGGGCAATGAGCAGTTCTTC.